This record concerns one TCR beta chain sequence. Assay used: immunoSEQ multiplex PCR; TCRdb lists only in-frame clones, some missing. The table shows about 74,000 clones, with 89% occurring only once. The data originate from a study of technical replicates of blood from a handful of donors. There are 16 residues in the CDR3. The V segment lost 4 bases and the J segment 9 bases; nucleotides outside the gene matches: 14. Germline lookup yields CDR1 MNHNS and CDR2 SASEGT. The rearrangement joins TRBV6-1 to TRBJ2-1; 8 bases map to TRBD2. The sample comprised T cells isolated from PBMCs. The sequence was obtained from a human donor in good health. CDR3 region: CASSGAGGFPSGEQFF. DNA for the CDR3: TGTGCCAGCAGTGGTGCGGGAGGTTTCCCCTCCGGTGAGCAGTTCTTC.